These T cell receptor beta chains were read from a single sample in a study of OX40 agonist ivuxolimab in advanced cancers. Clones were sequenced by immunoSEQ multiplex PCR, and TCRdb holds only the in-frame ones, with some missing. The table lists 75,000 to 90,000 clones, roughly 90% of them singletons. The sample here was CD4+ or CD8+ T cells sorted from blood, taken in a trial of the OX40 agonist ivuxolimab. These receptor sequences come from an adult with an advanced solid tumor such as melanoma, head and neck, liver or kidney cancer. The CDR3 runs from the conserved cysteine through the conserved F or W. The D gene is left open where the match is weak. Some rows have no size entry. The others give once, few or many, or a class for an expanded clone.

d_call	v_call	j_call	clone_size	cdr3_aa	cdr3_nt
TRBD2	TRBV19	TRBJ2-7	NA	CASSIGGSGGTYEQYF	TGTGCCAGTAGTATAGGAGGTAGCGGGGGAACCTACGAGCAGTACTTC
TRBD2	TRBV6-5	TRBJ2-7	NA	CASSTRLAGVYEQYF	TGTGCCAGCAGTACGCGACTAGCGGGAGTCTACGAGCAGTACTTC
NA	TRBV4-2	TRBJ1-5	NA	CASSQDRGPYQPQHF	TGTGCCAGCAGCCAAGATCGAGGACCCTATCAGCCCCAGCATTTT
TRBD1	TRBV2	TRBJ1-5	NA	CASTLSTGSQPQHF	TGTGCCAGCACCCTATCGACAGGGTCCCAGCCCCAGCATTTT
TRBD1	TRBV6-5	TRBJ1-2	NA	CASSYSTGSNYGYTF	TGTGCCAGCAGTTACTCGACAGGGTCCAACTATGGCTACACCTTC
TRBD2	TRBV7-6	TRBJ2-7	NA	CASSPGLAGPEPYEQYF	TGTGCCAGCAGTCCCGGACTAGCGGGCCCGGAGCCCTACGAGCAGTACTTC
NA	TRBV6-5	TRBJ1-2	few	CASRPGARSGYTF	TGTGCCAGCAGGCCCGGGGCGAGGAGCGGCTACACCTTC
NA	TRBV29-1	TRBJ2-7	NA	CSGGDINYEQYF	TGCAGCGGGGGGGACATTAACTACGAGCAGTACTTC
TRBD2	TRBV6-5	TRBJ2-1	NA	CAPSSGGHYNEQFF	TGTGCCCCTAGTAGCGGGGGTCACTACAATGAGCAGTTCTTC
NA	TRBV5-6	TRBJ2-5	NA	CASSVGGRGETQYF	TGTGCCAGCAGCGTGGGGGGTAGGGGAGAGACCCAGTACTTC
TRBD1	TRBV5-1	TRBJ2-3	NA	CASSLAGTGYQVTDTQYF	TGCGCCAGCAGCTTGGCCGGGACAGGCTATCAAGTGACAGATACGCAGTATTTT
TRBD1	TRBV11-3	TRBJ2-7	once	CASSIGTGGSYEQYF	TGTGCCAGCAGCATCGGGACAGGAGGGTCCTACGAGCAGTACTTC
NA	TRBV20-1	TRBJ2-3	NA	CSDLLAGTQYF	TGCAGTGACTTACTAGCTGGTACGCAGTATTTT
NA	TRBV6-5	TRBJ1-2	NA	CASSLNPGTGGYTF	TGTGCCAGCAGTCTAAATCCCGGGACGGGGGGCTACACCTTC
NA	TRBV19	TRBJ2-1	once	CASSPDGGRIHNEQFF	TGTGCCAGTAGTCCCGATGGGGGGAGAATCCACAATGAGCAGTTCTTC
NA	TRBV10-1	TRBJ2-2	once	CASRPGVGTGELFF	TGCGCCAGCAGACCGGGAGTTGGCACCGGGGAGCTGTTTTTT
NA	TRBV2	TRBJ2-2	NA	CASSEGGQGNTGELFF	TGTGCCAGCAGTGAAGGAGGGCAGGGTAACACCGGGGAGCTGTTTTTT
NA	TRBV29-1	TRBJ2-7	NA	CSVVWQGSSYEQYF	TGCAGCGTTGTTTGGCAGGGGAGCTCCTACGAGCAGTACTTC
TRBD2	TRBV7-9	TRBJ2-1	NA	CASSSQLAQSYNEQFF	TGTGCCAGCAGCTCTCAACTAGCGCAGAGCTACAATGAGCAGTTCTTC
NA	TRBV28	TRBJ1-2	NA	CASSLAGANYGYTF	TGTGCCAGCAGTCTCGCAGGGGCTAACTATGGCTACACCTTC
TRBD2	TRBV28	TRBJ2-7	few	CASTSGGEAYEQYF	TGTGCCAGCACTAGCGGGGGCGAAGCCTACGAGCAGTACTTC
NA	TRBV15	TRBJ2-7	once	CATSREPTGLAYEQYF	TGTGCCACCAGCAGAGAGCCTACCGGACTGGCCTACGAGCAGTACTTC
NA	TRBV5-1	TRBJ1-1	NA	CASSLVMSTEAFF	TGCGCCAGCAGCTTGGTCATGTCTACTGAAGCTTTCTTT
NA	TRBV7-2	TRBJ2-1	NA	CASSSPNNEQFF	TGTGCCAGCAGCTCCCCGAACAATGAGCAGTTCTTC
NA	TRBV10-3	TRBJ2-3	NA	CAISEERDTQYF	TGTGCCATCAGTGAAGAGCGGGATACGCAGTATTTT
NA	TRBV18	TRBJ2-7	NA	CASSPQSREQYF	TGTGCCAGCTCACCACAATCGCGCGAGCAGTACTTC
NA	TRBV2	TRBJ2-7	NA	CASSEGRGTYEQYF	TGTGCCAGCAGTGAAGGCAGGGGAACCTACGAGCAGTACTTC
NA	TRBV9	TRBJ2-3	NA	CASSLGGPGTDTQYF	TGTGCCAGCAGCCTCGGTGGGCCTGGCACAGATACGCAGTATTTT
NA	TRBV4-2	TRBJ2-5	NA	CASSQGPAGAQYF	TGTGCCAGCAGCCAAGGTCCGGCTGGGGCCCAGTACTTC
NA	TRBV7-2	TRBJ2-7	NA	CASSLAVRSPYEQYF	TGTGCCAGCAGCTTAGCTGTTAGGAGCCCCTACGAGCAGTACTTC
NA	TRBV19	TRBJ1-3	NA	CASSFRTSGNTIYF	TGTGCCAGTAGTTTCCGGACATCTGGAAACACCATATATTTT
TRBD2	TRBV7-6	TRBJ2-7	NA	CASSLASGGLYEQYF	TGTGCCAGCAGCTTAGCTAGCGGGGGGCTCTACGAGCAGTACTTC
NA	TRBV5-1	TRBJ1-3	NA	CASSLTVGKNTIYF	TGCGCCAGCAGCTTGACAGTCGGTAAAAACACCATATATTTT
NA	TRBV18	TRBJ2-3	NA	CASSMGPDTQYF	TGTGCCAGCTCAATGGGACCAGATACGCAGTATTTT
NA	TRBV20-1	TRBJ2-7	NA	CSARENYEQYF	TGCAGTGCTAGAGAGAATTACGAGCAGTACTTC
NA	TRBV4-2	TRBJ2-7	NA	CASSQEGGETHEQYF	TGTGCCAGCAGCCAAGAGGGCGGGGAGACTCACGAGCAGTACTTC
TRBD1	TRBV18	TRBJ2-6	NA	CASSQTSGTGDPSAGANVLTF	TGTGCCAGCTCACAAACCTCCGGGACAGGAGACCCTTCCGCTGGGGCCAACGTCCTGACTTTC
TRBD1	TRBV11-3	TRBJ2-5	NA	CASSQRTGNMETQYF	TGTGCCAGCAGCCAGCGGACAGGGAATATGGAGACCCAGTACTTC
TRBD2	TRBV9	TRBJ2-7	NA	CASSVGLAGTYEQYF	TGTGCCAGCAGCGTAGGACTAGCGGGAACCTACGAGCAGTACTTC
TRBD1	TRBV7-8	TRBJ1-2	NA	CATLPYPTGYGYTF	TGTGCCACCCTGCCTTACCCGACAGGGTATGGCTACACCTTC
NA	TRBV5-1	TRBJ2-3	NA	CASSLRREDTQYF	TGCGCCAGCAGCCTCCGGCGGGAAGATACGCAGTATTTT
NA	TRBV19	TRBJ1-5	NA	CASKEGNQPQHF	TGTGCCAGTAAGGAGGGCAATCAGCCCCAGCATTTT
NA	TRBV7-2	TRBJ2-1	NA	CASTRRHEQFF	TGTGCCAGCACTCGTCGCCATGAGCAGTTCTTC
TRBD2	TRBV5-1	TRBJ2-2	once	CASSRTSGRNTGELFF	TGCGCCAGCAGCCGTACTAGCGGGAGGAACACCGGGGAGCTGTTTTTT
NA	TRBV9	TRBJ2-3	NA	CASSTRVRDTQYF	TGTGCCAGCAGCACCAGGGTTCGTGATACGCAGTATTTT
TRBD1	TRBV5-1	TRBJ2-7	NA	CASSVLGTGLSYEQYF	TGCGCCAGCAGCGTACTTGGGACAGGGCTCTCCTACGAGCAGTACTTC
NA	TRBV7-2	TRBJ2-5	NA	CASSLMTGVKTQYF	TGTGCCAGCAGCTTAATGACGGGAGTAAAGACCCAGTACTTC
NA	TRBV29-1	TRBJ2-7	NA	CSVTEAYEQYF	TGCAGCGTTACCGAGGCCTACGAGCAGTACTTC
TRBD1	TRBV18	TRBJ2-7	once	CASDDRGDSYEQYF	TGTGCCAGCGACGACAGGGGAGACTCCTACGAGCAGTACTTC
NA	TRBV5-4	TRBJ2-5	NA	CASSLAERGKETQYF	TGTGCCAGCAGCTTGGCAGAGAGGGGTAAAGAGACCCAGTACTTC
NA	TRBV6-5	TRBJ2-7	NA	CASSTTYEQYF	TGTGCCAGCAGTACCACCTACGAGCAGTACTTC
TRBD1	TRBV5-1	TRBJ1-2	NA	CASSYGQGLRGYTF	TGCGCCAGCAGTTATGGACAGGGGCTTAGGGGCTACACCTTC